This is a list of T cell receptor beta chains from one sample in a study of T-cell reconstitution after alpha-beta-depleted transplantation in children. Using its own MiXCR run on the PCR reads, TCRdb lists one record per CDR3 protein. The table records around 190,000 distinct CDR3 sequences, about 7% of them present only once. Sequencing was performed on PBMCs, taken before TCRalphabeta/CD19-depleted stem cell transplant. The receptors come from a boy aged 2 to 10 with acute lymphoblastic leukemia, due to receive a stem cell transplant. Both conserved end residues are part of each CDR3. A D gene is named only where the DNA matches it firmly. Clone size, where shown, is once, few, many, or a class for clones that have expanded.

DNA: TGTGCCAGCAGTCTCCGGGACAGGGGTAATCAGCCCCAGCATTTT
CDR3: CASSLRDRGNQPQHF
D: TRBD1
J: TRBJ1-5
size: NA
length: 15
V: TRBV5-6

DNA: TGTGCCAGCAGCCCAAGGGCGGGGGGCGAGCAGTACTTC
CDR3: CASSPRAGGEQYF
D: TRBD2
J: TRBJ2-7
size: many
length: 13
V: TRBV12-3/TRBV12-4

DNA: TGCAGTGCTAGAGGGGATGGGGGCCTCCGGGATTCAAACACCGGGGAGCTGTTTTTT
CDR3: CSARGDGGLRDSNTGELFF
D: NA
J: TRBJ2-2
size: few
length: 19
V: TRBV20-1

DNA: TGCAGTGCTCCCCGTAACTCAGATACGCAGTATTTT
CDR3: CSAPRNSDTQYF
D: NA
J: TRBJ2-3
size: many
length: 12
V: TRBV20-1

DNA: TGTGCTAGTGTCCCGGGACAGGGGTACAATGAGCAGTTCTTC
CDR3: CASVPGQGYNEQFF
D: TRBD1
J: TRBJ2-1
size: many
length: 14
V: TRBV12-5

DNA: TGTGCCAGCAGCCCAAGCGGGGCGGGAGGGCCCTACGAGCAGTACTTC
CDR3: CASSPSGAGGPYEQYF
D: TRBD2
J: TRBJ2-7
size: many
length: 16
V: TRBV3-1

DNA: TGCGCCAGCAGCTATAGCGGGAGGGCCAAGTACGACGAGCAGTACTTC
CDR3: CASSYSGRAKYDEQYF
D: TRBD2
J: TRBJ2-7
size: NA
length: 16
V: TRBV5-1

DNA: TGCAGTGCTAGAGATCCCGGGAGGGCCAGCACAGATACGCAGTATTTT
CDR3: CSARDPGRASTDTQYF
D: TRBD2
J: TRBJ2-3
size: many
length: 16
V: TRBV20-1

DNA: TGTGCCAGCAGTCCACCTGGGATCTCCATGGTTACAGATACGCAGTATTTT
CDR3: CASSPPGISMVTDTQYF
D: NA
J: TRBJ2-3
size: NA
length: 17
V: TRBV28

DNA: TGTGCCAGCAGCTTGGGAGGGATGAGCTCCTACAATGAGCAGTTCTTC
CDR3: CASSLGGMSSYNEQFF
D: TRBD2
J: TRBJ2-1
size: many
length: 16
V: TRBV28

DNA: TGTGCCAGCAGTGAACCACAGGGGTCTTATGAAAAACTGTTTTTT
CDR3: CASSEPQGSYEKLFF
D: TRBD1
J: TRBJ1-4
size: few
length: 15
V: TRBV25-1

DNA: TGCAGTGCCGTTGGACTAGCGGGAGCGGAGACCCAGTACTTC
CDR3: CSAVGLAGAETQYF
D: TRBD2
J: TRBJ2-5
size: many
length: 14
V: TRBV20-1

DNA: TGTGCCACCAGCCGGACAGGGTCTGGCTACACCTTC
CDR3: CATSRTGSGYTF
D: TRBD1
J: TRBJ1-2
size: NA
length: 12
V: TRBV24-1

DNA: TGTGCCATCGGACTAGCGTCCTACGAGCAGTACTTC
CDR3: CAIGLASYEQYF
D: TRBD2
J: TRBJ2-7
size: NA
length: 12
V: TRBV2

DNA: TGCAGTGCTAGAATACCGGGACAGGGGGACTATGGCTACACCTTC
CDR3: CSARIPGQGDYGYTF
D: TRBD1
J: TRBJ1-2
size: NA
length: 15
V: TRBV20-1

DNA: TGTGCCAGCAGTTTGCCAAAGGGGGCGGGCTACGAGCAGTACTTC
CDR3: CASSLPKGAGYEQYF
D: TRBD1
J: TRBJ2-7
size: few
length: 15
V: TRBV28

DNA: TGCGCCAGCAGCCGCACAGGTTTCCCAGCGGGGAGCCCCAGCACAGATACGCAGTATTTT
CDR3: CASSRTGFPAGSPSTDTQYF
D: TRBD2
J: TRBJ2-3
size: few
length: 20
V: TRBV4-1

DNA: TGTGCCAGCAGTGAAGACAGGGAAGGGGGTGAGCAGTTCTTC
CDR3: CASSEDREGGEQFF
D: TRBD1
J: TRBJ2-1
size: NA
length: 14
V: TRBV6-4

DNA: TGTGCCAGCAGTCCCGCAAGCGGGGTCACAGATACGCAGTATTTT
CDR3: CASSPASGVTDTQYF
D: TRBD2
J: TRBJ2-3
size: many
length: 15
V: TRBV6-1

DNA: TGTGCCAGCAGCCTGGACAGGGGCAGGGAGACCCAGTACTTC
CDR3: CASSLDRGRETQYF
D: TRBD1
J: TRBJ2-5
size: many
length: 14
V: TRBV7-2

DNA: TGTGCCAGCAGCTTGAGTAGCAACAATCAGCCCCAGCATTTT
CDR3: CASSLSSNNQPQHF
D: NA
J: TRBJ1-5
size: NA
length: 14
V: TRBV7-9

DNA: TGTGCCAGCAGAAACACAGGGACCGGTGGCTACACCTTC
CDR3: CASRNTGTGGYTF
D: NA
J: TRBJ1-2
size: NA
length: 13
V: TRBV6-1

DNA: TGTGCCAGCAGCCGGACAGTCCAAGTCTACGAGCAGTACTTC
CDR3: CASSRTVQVYEQYF
D: NA
J: TRBJ2-7
size: many
length: 14
V: TRBV28

DNA: TGTGCCAGCAGTTTAAGCGGGACAGGGGGCGCGGCTGGAAACACCATATATTTT
CDR3: CASSLSGTGGAAGNTIYF
D: TRBD1
J: TRBJ1-3
size: many
length: 18
V: TRBV28

DNA: TGTGCCAGCAGCTTAGGGGGTCGACAGGAAGCTTTCTTT
CDR3: CASSLGGRQEAFF
D: NA
J: TRBJ1-1
size: NA
length: 13
V: TRBV7-3

DNA: TGTGCCAGCAGCTTGGCGGTGGGACAGGGGACAGATACGCAGTATTTT
CDR3: CASSLAVGQGTDTQYF
D: TRBD1
J: TRBJ2-3
size: many
length: 16
V: TRBV5-5

DNA: TGTGCCAGCAGCTTAGGGGCACAGGGGGGCAATCAGCCCCAGCATTTT
CDR3: CASSLGAQGGNQPQHF
D: TRBD1
J: TRBJ1-5
size: many
length: 16
V: TRBV7-6

DNA: TGCGCCAGCAGCTCCTTGGACAGGGGACCCTACGAGCAGTACTTC
CDR3: CASSSLDRGPYEQYF
D: TRBD1
J: TRBJ2-7
size: NA
length: 15
V: TRBV5-1

DNA: TGTGCCAGCAGCTTATCAGGGGGGTTAGGAGCCAAAAACATTCAGTACTTC
CDR3: CASSLSGGLGAKNIQYF
D: NA
J: TRBJ2-4
size: many
length: 17
V: TRBV7-2

DNA: TGTGCTAGTGGTGACCGCGGAGGGAGGGAAGCTTTCTTT
CDR3: CASGDRGGREAFF
D: NA
J: TRBJ1-1
size: few
length: 13
V: TRBV12-5

DNA: TGTGCCAGCAGTAGGATGGGCGGGAACTCCGGGGAGCTGTTTTTT
CDR3: CASSRMGGNSGELFF
D: NA
J: TRBJ2-2
size: few
length: 15
V: TRBV4-2

DNA: TGCAGCGTTAAGGGACAGCAGAACACTGAAGCTTTCTTT
CDR3: CSVKGQQNTEAFF
D: TRBD1
J: TRBJ1-1
size: many
length: 13
V: TRBV29-1

DNA: TGCGCCAGCGGACAGGGAGGCCCAGATACGCAGTATTTT
CDR3: CASGQGGPDTQYF
D: TRBD1
J: TRBJ2-3
size: many
length: 13
V: TRBV5-1

DNA: TGTGCCAGCAGCTTATCCGGGGCGGGACATGGTATAGAGACCCAGTACTTC
CDR3: CASSLSGAGHGIETQYF
D: NA
J: TRBJ2-5
size: many
length: 17
V: TRBV5-6

DNA: TGTGCCAGCAGCTTAGCAAGAGGACGGGAACAATACAATGAGCAGTTCTTC
CDR3: CASSLARGREQYNEQFF
D: NA
J: TRBJ2-1
size: NA
length: 17
V: TRBV11-3

DNA: TGTGCCAGCAACCCGGGGGGGAGTACCTACAATGAGCAGTTCTTC
CDR3: CASNPGGSTYNEQFF
D: TRBD2
J: TRBJ2-1
size: few
length: 15
V: TRBV12-3/TRBV12-4

DNA: TGTGCCAGCAGCTTAGATCGGGGACTAGCGGCTAGCGAGCAGTACTTC
CDR3: CASSLDRGLAASEQYF
D: TRBD2
J: TRBJ2-7
size: NA
length: 16
V: TRBV11-2

DNA: TGTGCCAGCAGCCCCAGAGTGAGCACTGAAGCTTTCTTT
CDR3: CASSPRVSTEAFF
D: NA
J: TRBJ1-1
size: NA
length: 13
V: TRBV3-1